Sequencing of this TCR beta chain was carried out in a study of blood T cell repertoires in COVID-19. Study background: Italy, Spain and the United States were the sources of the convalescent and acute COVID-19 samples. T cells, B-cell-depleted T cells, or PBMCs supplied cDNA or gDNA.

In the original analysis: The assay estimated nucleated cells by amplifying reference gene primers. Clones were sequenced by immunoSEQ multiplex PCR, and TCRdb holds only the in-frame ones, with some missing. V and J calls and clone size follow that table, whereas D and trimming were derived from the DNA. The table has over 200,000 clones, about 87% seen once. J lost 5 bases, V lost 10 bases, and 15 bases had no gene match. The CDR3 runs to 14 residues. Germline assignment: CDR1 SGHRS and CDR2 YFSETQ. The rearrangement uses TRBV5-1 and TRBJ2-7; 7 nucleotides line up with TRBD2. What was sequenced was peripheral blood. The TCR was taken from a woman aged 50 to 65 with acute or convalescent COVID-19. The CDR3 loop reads CACTRGGRIHEQYF. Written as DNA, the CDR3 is TGCGCCTGCACGCGCGGCGGGAGAATCCACGAGCAGTACTTC.